What follows are 8 T cell receptor beta chains derived from one specimen sequenced in a study of shared clonotypes between healthy human individuals. Naive CD8 cells were CD45RO-negative, positively selected for CCR7, excluding terminally differentiated effector memory CD45RA+ cells. The assay was immunoSEQ multiplex PCR, and TCRdb's table has in-frame clones only and misses some. The sample gives some 2 million clones, about 95% of which show up once; roughly 1% is in the top ten. Sequencing used naive CD8+ T cells sorted from blood. These receptors came from a man aged 18 to 29 in good health.

With respect to this clone: Other DNA sequences of this sample code for an identical CDR3. V usage is TRBV9 and J usage is TRBJ2-5, with 8 nucleotides matching TRBD1. The CDR3 has 15 residues. With V trimmed by 2 bases and J by 2 bases, 5 bases remained unmatched. Germline assignment: CDR1 SGDLS and CDR2 YYNGEE. DNA of the CDR3: TGTGCCAGCAGCGTGGACGGGACAGGACAAGAGACCCAGTACTTC. It yields the protein CASSVDGTGQETQYF.

J is TRBJ1-5 and V is TRBV19; possible D gene TRBD1, 5 bases. V lost 5 bases and J lost 3, with 14 bases in between. CDR3 length: 15 residues. Germline values: CDR1 LNHDA, CDR2 SQIVND (reference sequence). The CDR3 is CASSLDKEANQPQHF. The CDR3 DNA reads TGTGCCAGTAGTCTGGACAAGGAGGCCAATCAGCCCCAGCATTTT.

Worth noting for this clone: The same CDR3 can be traced to other DNA sequences in this sample. This chain joins TRBV7-2 and TRBJ2-5; D uncertain. CDR1 SGHTA and CDR2 FQGNSA come from the germline V gene. V gave up 1 base and J gave up 3 bases, with 6 bases separating them. CDR3 length: 13 amino acids. The CDR3 here is CASSLDIEETQYF. The CDR3 bases are TGTGCCAGCAGCTTAGATATAGAAGAGACCCAGTACTTC.

The chain's CDR3 is CSVEDQTTAGLSTDTQYF. The CDR3 nucleotides are TGCAGCGTTGAAGATCAGACAACGGCAGGCCTCAGCACAGATACGCAGTATTTT. V usage is TRBV29-1 and J usage is TRBJ2-3, with D unresolved. The CDR3 spans 18 residues. Trimming shortened V by 0 bases and J by 0 bases, and 19 bases separated the two germline ends. CDR1 SQVTM and CDR2 ANQGSEA come from the germline V gene.

The chain joins TRBV5-6 to TRBJ2-7, with 8 bases fitting TRBD1. The CDR3 sequence is 15 residues long. Per germline, CDR1 SGHDT and CDR2 YYEEEE. Germline trimming cut 0 bases from V and 2 bases from J; bases unmatched to any gene: 4. For the CDR3, the DNA is TGTGCCAGCAGCTTGGGGGGGACAGGAACCTACGAGCAGTACTTC. Its protein product is CASSLGGTGTYEQYF.

This chain links TRBV13 with TRBJ2-1, with TRBD1 as a possible D gene (7 bases). The CDR3 loop spans 17 amino acids. Trimming left V 7 bases short and J 7 bases short, with 26 bases between. Germline CDR1 and CDR2: PRHDT and FYEKMQ (reference sequence). CDR3 DNA: TGTGCCAGCACCAATGGCCTCAGGGGGGCGGGAAGTAATGAGCAGTTCTTC. Translation: CASTNGLRGAGSNEQFF.

The V call is TRBV7-9, the J call TRBJ1-4; D unclear. The germline CDR1 and CDR2 sequences are SEHNR and FQNEAQ (reference sequence). The CDR3 is 15 amino acids. Trimming removed 5 bases from V and 0 bases from J, with 10 bases in between. The CDR3 here is CASSTYSATNEKLFF. The CDR3 DNA is TGTGCCAGCAGCACGTACAGTGCAACTAATGAAAAACTGTTTTTT.

The chain carries TRBV7-9 and TRBJ2-7; D call uncertain. V was cut by 5 bases and J by 0 bases, with 8 bases left in between. CDR1 and CDR2 (germline): SEHNR, FQNEAQ (reference sequence). CDR3 size: 13 residues. The CDR3 is CASSAENSYEQYF. Here the CDR3 DNA reads TGTGCCAGCAGCGCAGAAAACTCCTACGAGCAGTACTTC. The whole variable domain, filled in from reference TRBV7-9 and TRBJ2-7, reads DTGVSQNPRHKITKRGQNVTFRCDPISEHNRLYWYRQTLGQGPEFLTYFQNEAQLEKSRLLSDRFSAERPKGSFSTLEIQRTEQGDSAMYLCASSAENSYEQYFGPGTRLTVT.